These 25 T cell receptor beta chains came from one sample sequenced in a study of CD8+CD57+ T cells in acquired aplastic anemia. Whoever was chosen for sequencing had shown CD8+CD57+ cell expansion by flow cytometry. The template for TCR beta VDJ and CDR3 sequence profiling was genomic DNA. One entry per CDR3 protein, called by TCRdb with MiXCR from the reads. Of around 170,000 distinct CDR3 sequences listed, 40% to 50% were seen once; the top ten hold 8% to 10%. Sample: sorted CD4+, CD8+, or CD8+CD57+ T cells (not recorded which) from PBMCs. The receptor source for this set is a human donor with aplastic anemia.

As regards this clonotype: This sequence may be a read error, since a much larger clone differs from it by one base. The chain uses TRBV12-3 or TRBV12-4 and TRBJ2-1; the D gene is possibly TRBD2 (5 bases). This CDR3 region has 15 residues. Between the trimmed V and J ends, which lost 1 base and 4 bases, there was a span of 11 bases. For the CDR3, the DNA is TGTGCCAGCAGTTTAGGGCGCTCGGGGTACAATGAGCAGTTCTTC. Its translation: CASSLGRSGYNEQFF.

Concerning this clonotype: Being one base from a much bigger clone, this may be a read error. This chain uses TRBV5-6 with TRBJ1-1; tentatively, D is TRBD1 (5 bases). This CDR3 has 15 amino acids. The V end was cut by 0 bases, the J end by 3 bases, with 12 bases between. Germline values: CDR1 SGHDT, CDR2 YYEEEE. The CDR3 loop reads CASSLALRDDTEAFF. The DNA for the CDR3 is TGTGCCAGCAGCTTGGCTCTTCGGGACGACACTGAAGCTTTCTTT.

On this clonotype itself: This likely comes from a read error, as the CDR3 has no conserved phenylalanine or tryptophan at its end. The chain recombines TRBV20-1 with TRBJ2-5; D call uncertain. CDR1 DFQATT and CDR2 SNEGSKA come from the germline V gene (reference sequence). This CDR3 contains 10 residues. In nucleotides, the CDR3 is TGCGGCGTTGGGTGGGAGACCCAGTACCTC. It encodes CGVGWETQYL.

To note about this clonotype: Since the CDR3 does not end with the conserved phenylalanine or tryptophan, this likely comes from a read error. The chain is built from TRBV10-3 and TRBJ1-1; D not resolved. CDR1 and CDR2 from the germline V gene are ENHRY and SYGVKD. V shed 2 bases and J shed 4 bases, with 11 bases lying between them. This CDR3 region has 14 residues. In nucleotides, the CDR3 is TGTGCCATCAGTGAGGCGGTGACGGGCACTGAAGCTTTCTCT. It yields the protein CAISEAVTGTEAFS.

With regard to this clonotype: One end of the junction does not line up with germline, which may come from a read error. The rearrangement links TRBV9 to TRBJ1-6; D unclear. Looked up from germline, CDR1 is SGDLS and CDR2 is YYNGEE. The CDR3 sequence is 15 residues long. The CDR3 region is CTSSVLSSDNSPLHF. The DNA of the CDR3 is TGTACCAGCAGCGTATTGAGCTCCGATAATTCACCCCTCCACTTT. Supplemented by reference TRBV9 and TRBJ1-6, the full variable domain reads DSGVTQTPKHLITATGQRVTLRCSPRSGDLSVYWYQQSLDQGLQFLIQYYNGEERAKGNILERFSAQQFPDLHSELNLSSLELGDSALYFCTSSVLSSDNSPLHFGNGTRLTVT.

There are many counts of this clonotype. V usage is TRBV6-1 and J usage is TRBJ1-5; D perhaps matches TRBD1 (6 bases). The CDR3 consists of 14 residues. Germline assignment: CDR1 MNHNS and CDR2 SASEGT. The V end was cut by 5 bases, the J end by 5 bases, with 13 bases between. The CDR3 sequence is CASSKTGDYQPQHF. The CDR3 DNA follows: TGTGCCAGCAGTAAGACAGGCGACTATCAGCCCCAGCATTTT.

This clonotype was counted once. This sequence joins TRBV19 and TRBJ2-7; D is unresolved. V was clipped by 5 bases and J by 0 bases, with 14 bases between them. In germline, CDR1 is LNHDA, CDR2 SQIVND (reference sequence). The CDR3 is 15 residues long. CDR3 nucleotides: TGTGCCAGTAGTCCCGGGTACGGAAGCTCCTACGAGCAGTACTTC. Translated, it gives CASSPGYGSSYEQYF.

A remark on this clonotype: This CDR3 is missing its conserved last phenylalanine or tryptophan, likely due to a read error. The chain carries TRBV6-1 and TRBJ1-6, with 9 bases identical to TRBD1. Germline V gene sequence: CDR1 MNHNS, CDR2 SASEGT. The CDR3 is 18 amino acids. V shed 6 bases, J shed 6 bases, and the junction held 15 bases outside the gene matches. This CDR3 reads CASRPQGARFSRNSPLHS. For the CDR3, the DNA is TGTGCCAGCAGGCCACAGGGGGCTCGTTTTTCGCGTAATTCACCCCTCCACTCT.

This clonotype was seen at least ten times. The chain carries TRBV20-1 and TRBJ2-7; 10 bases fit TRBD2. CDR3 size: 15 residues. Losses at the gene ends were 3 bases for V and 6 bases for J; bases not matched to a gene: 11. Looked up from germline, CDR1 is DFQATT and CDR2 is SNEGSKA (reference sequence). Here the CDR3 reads CSASLLAGEALEQYF. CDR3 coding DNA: TGCAGTGCTAGTCTCCTAGCGGGAGAAGCCCTCGAGCAGTACTTC.

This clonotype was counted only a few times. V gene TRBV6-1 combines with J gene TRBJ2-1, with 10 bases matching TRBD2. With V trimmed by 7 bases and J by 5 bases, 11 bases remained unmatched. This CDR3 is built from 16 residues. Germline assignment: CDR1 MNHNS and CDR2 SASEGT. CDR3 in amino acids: CASNRPRTSGHNEQFF. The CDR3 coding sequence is TGTGCCAGCAATAGACCCCGGACTAGCGGACACAATGAGCAGTTCTTC.

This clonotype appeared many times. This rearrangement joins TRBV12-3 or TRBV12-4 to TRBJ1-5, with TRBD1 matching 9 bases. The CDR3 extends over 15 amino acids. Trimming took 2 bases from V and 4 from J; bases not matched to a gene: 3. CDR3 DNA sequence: TGTGCCAGCAGTTTACTGGACAGGGGAAATCAGCCCCAGCATTTT. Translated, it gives CASSLLDRGNQPQHF.

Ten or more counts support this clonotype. The CDR3 DNA sequence: TGCGCCAGCAGCTTGGCAGGCAGGGAAAGTTTCTACGAGCAGTACTTC. Protein sequence: CASSLAGRESFYEQYF. The genes are TRBV5-1 and TRBJ2-7; TRBD1 is a possible D gene (5 bases). This CDR3 has 16 amino acids. Germline V CDR1 and CDR2: SGHRS, YFSETQ. The ends were cut back, 0 bases at V and 3 bases at J, with 16 bases in the middle. Supplemented by reference TRBV5-1 and TRBJ2-7, the full variable domain reads KAGVTQTPRYLIKTRGQQVTLSCSPISGHRSVSWYQQTPGQGLQFLFEYFSETQRNKGNFPGRFSGRQFSNSRSEMNVSTLELGDSALYLCASSLAGRESFYEQYFGPGTRLTVT.

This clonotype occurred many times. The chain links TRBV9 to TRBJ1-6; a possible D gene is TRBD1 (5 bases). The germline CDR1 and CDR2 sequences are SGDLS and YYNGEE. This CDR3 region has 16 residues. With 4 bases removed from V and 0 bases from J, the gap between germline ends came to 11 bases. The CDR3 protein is CASSLRQSSYNSPLHF. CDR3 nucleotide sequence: TGTGCCAGCAGCCTCCGACAGAGCTCCTATAATTCACCCCTCCACTTT.

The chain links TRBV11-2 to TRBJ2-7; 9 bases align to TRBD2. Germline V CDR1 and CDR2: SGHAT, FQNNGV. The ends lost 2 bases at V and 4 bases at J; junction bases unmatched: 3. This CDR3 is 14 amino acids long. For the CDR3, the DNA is TGTGCCAGCAGCTTACCGGGACTAGCTTACGAGCAGTACTTC. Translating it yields CASSLPGLAYEQYF.

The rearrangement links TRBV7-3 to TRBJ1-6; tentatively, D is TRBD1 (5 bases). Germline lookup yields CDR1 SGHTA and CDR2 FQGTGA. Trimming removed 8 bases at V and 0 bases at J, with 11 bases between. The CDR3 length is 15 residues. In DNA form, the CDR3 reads TGTGCCAGCCAGACAGCCAGCTCCTATAATTCACCCCTCCACTTT. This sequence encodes CASQTASSYNSPLHF.

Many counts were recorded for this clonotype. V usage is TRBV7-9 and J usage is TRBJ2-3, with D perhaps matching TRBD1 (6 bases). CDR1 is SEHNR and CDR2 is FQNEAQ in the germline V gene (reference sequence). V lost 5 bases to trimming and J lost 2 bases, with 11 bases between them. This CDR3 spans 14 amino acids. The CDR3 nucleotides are TGTGCCAGCAGCAGGGGGTTTGACACAGATACGCAGTATTTT. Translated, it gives CASSRGFDTDTQYF.

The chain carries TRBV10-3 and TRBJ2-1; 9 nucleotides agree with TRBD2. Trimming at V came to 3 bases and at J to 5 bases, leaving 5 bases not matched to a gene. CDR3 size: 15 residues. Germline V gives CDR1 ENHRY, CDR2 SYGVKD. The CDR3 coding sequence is TGTGCCATCAGTGAAACAACTAGCGGGCACAATGAGCAGTTCTTC. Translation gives CAISETTSGHNEQFF.

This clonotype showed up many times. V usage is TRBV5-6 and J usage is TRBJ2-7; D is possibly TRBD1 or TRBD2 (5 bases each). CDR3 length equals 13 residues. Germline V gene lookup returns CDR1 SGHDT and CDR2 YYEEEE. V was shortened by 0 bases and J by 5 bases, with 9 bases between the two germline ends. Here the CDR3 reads CASSLGGYHEQYF. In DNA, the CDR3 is TGTGCCAGCAGCTTGGGGGGGTACCACGAGCAGTACTTC.

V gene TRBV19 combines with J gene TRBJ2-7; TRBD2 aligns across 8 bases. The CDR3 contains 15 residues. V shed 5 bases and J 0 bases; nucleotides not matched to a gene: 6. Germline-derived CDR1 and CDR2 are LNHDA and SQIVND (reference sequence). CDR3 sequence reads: CASSRAGASSYEQYF. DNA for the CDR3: TGTGCCAGTAGTCGAGCGGGAGCGAGCTCCTACGAGCAGTACTTC.

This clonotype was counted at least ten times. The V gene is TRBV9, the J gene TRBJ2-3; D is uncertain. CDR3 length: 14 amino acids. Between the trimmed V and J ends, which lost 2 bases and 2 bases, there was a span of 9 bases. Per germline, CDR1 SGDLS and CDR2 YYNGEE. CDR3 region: CASSVSANTDTQYF. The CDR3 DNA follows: TGTGCCAGCAGCGTTTCAGCGAACACAGATACGCAGTATTTT.

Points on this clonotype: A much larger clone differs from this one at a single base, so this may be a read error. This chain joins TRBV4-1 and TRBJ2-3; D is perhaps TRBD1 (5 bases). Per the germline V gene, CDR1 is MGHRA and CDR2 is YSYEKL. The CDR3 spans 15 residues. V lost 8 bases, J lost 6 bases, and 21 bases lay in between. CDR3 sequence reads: CASLSGSSKGDTQYF. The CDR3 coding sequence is TGCGCCAGCCTATCCGGCAGCAGCAAGGGGGATACGCAGTATTTT.

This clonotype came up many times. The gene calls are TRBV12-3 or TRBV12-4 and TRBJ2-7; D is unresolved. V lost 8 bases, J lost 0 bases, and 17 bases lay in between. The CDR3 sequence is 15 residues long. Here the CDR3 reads CASRKRSEISYEQYF. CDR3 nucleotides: TGTGCCAGCCGCAAAAGGTCCGAAATCTCCTACGAGCAGTACTTC.

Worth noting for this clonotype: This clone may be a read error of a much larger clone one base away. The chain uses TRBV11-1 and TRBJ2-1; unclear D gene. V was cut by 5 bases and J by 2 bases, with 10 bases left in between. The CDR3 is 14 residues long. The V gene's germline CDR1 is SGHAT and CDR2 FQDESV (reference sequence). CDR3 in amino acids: CASSVMGTYNEQFF. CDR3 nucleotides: TGTGCCAGCAGCGTAATGGGGACCTACAATGAGCAGTTCTTC.

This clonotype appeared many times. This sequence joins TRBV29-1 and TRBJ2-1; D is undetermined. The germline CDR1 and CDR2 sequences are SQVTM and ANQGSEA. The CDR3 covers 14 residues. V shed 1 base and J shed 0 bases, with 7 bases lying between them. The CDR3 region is CSVEGAPSYNEQFF. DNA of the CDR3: TGCAGCGTTGAAGGGGCCCCCTCCTACAATGAGCAGTTCTTC.

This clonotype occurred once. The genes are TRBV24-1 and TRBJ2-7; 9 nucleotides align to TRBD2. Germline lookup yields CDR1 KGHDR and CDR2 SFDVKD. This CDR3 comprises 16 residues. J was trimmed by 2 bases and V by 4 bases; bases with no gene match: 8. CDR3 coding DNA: TGTGCCACCAGTGACCGACCCAGCGGGGGGCCCTACGAGCAGTACTTC. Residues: CATSDRPSGGPYEQYF.